This entry lists 6 T cell receptor beta chains sequenced from one sample in a study of control samples from healthy donors and cancer patients. Only in-frame clones appear in the TCRdb table, and some are missing; sequencing was by immunoSEQ multiplex PCR. Counted here are about 120,000 clones, 80% to 90% occurring once; the ten biggest clones make up 2.5% to 3.5%. The source material was blood. The receptors shown here come from a man aged 55 to 69 in good health.

This chain links TRBV7-9 with TRBJ2-2, with TRBD2 matching 12 bases. J lost 5 bases, V lost 5 bases, and 9 bases had no gene match. CDR3 length: 17 residues. Germline V gene sequence: CDR1 SEHNR, CDR2 FQNEAQ (reference sequence). The CDR3, as DNA: TGTGCCAGCAGCATGCTAGCGGGGGGGCCTCGGACCGGGGAGCTGTTTTTT. It is translated as CASSMLAGGPRTGELFF.

The DNA for the CDR3 is TGTGCCAGCAGTTACTCTCAGGGGTTTTCACCCCTCCACTTT. Its protein is CASSYSQGFSPLHF. The chain is built from TRBV6-2 or TRBV6-3 and TRBJ1-6, with D perhaps TRBD1 (6 bases). Germline V gives CDR1 MNHEY, CDR2 SVGEGT. Trimming removed 0 bases at V and 9 bases at J, with 9 bases between. The CDR3 length is 14 residues.

V and J are TRBV28 and TRBJ1-2, with D perhaps TRBD1 (6 bases). CDR3 size: 14 residues. CDR1 is MDHEN, CDR2 SYDVKM, per germline. Between the trimmed V and J ends, which lost 8 bases and 7 bases, there was a span of 20 bases. The CDR3 region is CASSRAQGWGGYTF. CDR3 bases: TGTGCCAGCTCCCGGGCGCAGGGGTGGGGTGGCTACACCTTC.

The chain employs TRBV28 and TRBJ1-1; D is undetermined. Germline CDR1 and CDR2: MDHEN and SYDVKM. This CDR3 spans 14 amino acids. Trimming stripped 1 base from V and 1 base from J, with 7 bases between. For the CDR3, the DNA is TGTGCCAGCAGTTTATCGTCAGGGAACACTGAAGCTTTCTTT. It codes for CASSLSSGNTEAFF.

The V and J genes are TRBV3-1 (or the pseudogene TRBV3-2) and TRBJ1-5; 7 bases match TRBD1. J lost 4 bases, V lost 3 bases, and 3 bases had no gene match. There are 14 residues in the CDR3. Per the germline V gene, CDR1 is LGHDT and CDR2 is YNNKEL (reference sequence). CDR3 bases: TGTGCCAGCAGCCAGACAGGGTTGAATCAGCCCCAGCATTTT. Protein: CASSQTGLNQPQHF.

CDR3 sequence: CASSSDVGILYGYTF. Written as DNA, the CDR3 is TGTGCCAGCAGTTCAGATGTGGGGATACTATATGGCTACACCTTC. V gene TRBV7-9 combines with J gene TRBJ1-2; no clear D gene. V gave up 6 bases and J gave up 5 bases, with 19 bases separating them. The CDR3 length is 15 residues. Germline CDR1 SEHNR, CDR2 FQNEAQ (reference sequence).